This TCR beta chain was captured in a study of human T cells and chemical hapten exposure. The study's findings and limits: Expanded TCRs formed significantly more large CDR3 similarity clusters than controls.

Trimming took 7 bases from V and 2 from J, leaving 17 bases between them. The CDR3 extends over 15 amino acids. Germline V gene lookup returns CDR1 SGHNT and CDR2 YYREEE (reference sequence). Time point in this sample: patch test 1, 2 weeks after DPC sensitization. The treatment was: therapeutic diphenylcyclopropenone sensitization with weekly scalp DPC. Alopecia patients deemed DPC-suitable, aged 18 to 70, excluding pregnancy. MiXCR was run by TCRdb on the RACE reads, yielding one entry per CDR3 protein. The sample holds about 120,000 distinct CDR3 sequences, approximately 13% seen once. As regards this clonotype: Its specificity is unknown.

Sequencing was performed on whole blood, taken in connection with sensitization to the hapten diphenylcyclopropenone (DPC). The chain recombines TRBV5-4 with TRBJ2-3; a possible D gene is TRBD2 (6 bases). The receptor was derived from a man between 18 and 35 years old with alopecia areata. Some clones in this sample may be carry-over from other donors' samples. The CDR3 is CASGGIGTSTDTQYF. CDR3 nucleotides: TGTGCCAGCGGAGGGATTGGGACTTCCACAGATACGCAGTATTTT.